This TCR beta chain emerged from a study of T cell responses to AZD1222 COVID-19 vaccine. Overall study context: Investigators merged groups given second doses at roughly 4 or roughly 12 weeks. Overall study results and limits: The study found vaccine-associated CD4 TCRs spanning spike, dominant at 160-218 and 743-854. Sampled repertoires all dated from after the peak T cell response. Clonal diversity was possibly underestimated; the donors were predominantly white British and more often female.

TCRdb's table, derived via immunoSEQ multiplex PCR, lists solely in-frame clones and lacks some. There are some 130,000 clones in the sample; roughly 89% occur only once, and more than 5.5% lies in the top ten. Comment on this clone: Its antigen is unknown.

Trimming took off 2 bases at V and 7 bases at J, with 18 bases between the two ends. The CDR3 is made up of 16 amino acids. From germline, CDR1 is SGHVS and CDR2 FQNEAQ. The sequence came from an adult in good health. This chain uses TRBV7-8 with TRBJ1-5; D may be TRBD1 (6 bases). Sequences were derived from peripheral blood, sampled on day 0 of AZD1222 vaccination. This CDR3 reads CASSLFGAGARQPQHF. The CDR3 DNA follows: TGTGCCAGCAGCTTATTTGGGGCAGGGGCACGGCAGCCCCAGCATTTT.